Each of the 13 T cell receptor beta chains below was sequenced from the same sample in a study of regulatory T cells in long-lasting Graves disease. Described time point: newly diagnosed GD, antithyroid drugs for less than 3 months. RNA extracted from PBMCs served as the sequencing template. Relying on iRepertoire HTBI primers and Arm-PCR of CDR3 regions, the team built TCR beta libraries. TCRdb analysed the multiplex PCR reads with MiXCR anew, one entry per CDR3 protein. The sample includes around 400,000 distinct CDR3 sequences, about 16% of them seen just once. The material was peripheral blood mononuclear cells (PBMCs), obtained at new diagnosis, from a patient treated with antithyroid drugs. The receptor set was obtained from a female donor with Graves disease.

This clonotype appeared many times. The V call is TRBV14, the J call TRBJ2-3; TRBD2 aligns across 12 bases. This CDR3 is 17 amino acids long. Per germline, CDR1 SGHDN and CDR2 FVKESK. The trim removed 2 bases at V and 2 bases at J, leaving 5 bases unmatched. This chain's CDR3 is CASSQTRLAGVTDTQYF. DNA for the CDR3: TGTGCCAGCAGCCAAACTAGACTAGCGGGAGTCACAGATACGCAGTATTTT. The full variable domain, rest sourced from reference TRBV14 and TRBJ2-3, is EAGVTQFPSHSVIEKGQTVTLRCDPISGHDNLYWYRRVMGKEIKFLLHFVKESKQDESGMPNNRFLAERTGGTYSTLKVQPAELEDSGVYFCASSQTRLAGVTDTQYFGPGTRLTVL.

This clonotype has at least ten counts. J is TRBJ2-1 and V is TRBV6-2 or TRBV6-3; perhaps TRBD2 as D (5 bases). Trimming stripped 4 bases from V and 4 bases from J, with 11 bases between. The CDR3 covers 14 residues. Germline V gene lookup returns CDR1 MNHEY and CDR2 SVGEGT. The CDR3 DNA is TGTGCCAGCAGTTCCGATGGCGGGTACAATGAGCAGTTCTTC. Its protein is CASSSDGGYNEQFF.

In this sample, this clonotype turned up many times. V gene TRBV19 combines with J gene TRBJ2-1; D assignment may be TRBD1 or TRBD2 (5 bases each). The CDR3 is 11 amino acids. In germline, CDR1 is LNHDA, CDR2 SQIVND (reference sequence). The ends were cut back, 9 bases at V and 5 bases at J, with 8 bases in the middle. For the CDR3, the DNA is TGTGCCAGCCGGGACCACAATGAGCAGTTCTTC. It translates to CASRDHNEQFF.

This clonotype was counted many times. The chain has TRBV27 and TRBJ1-1; D unclear. There are 14 residues in the CDR3. Trimming cost V 5 bases and J 1 base, with 11 bases left between them. Per germline, CDR1 MNHEY and CDR2 SMNVEV (reference sequence). CDR3 protein: CASSPPGPNTEAFF. CDR3 coding DNA: TGTGCCAGCAGTCCACCGGGCCCGAACACTGAAGCTTTCTTT.

The rearrangement links TRBV6-1 to TRBJ2-2; a possible D gene is TRBD1 (5 bases). This CDR3 is built from 15 residues. The V gene's germline CDR1 is MNHNS and CDR2 SASEGT. The V gene lost 4 bases and the J gene lost 4 bases, with 13 bases spanning the gap. CDR3 bases: TGTGCCAGCAGTGGGGGCAGGGCTCGCACCGGGGAGCTGTTTTTT. This gives the protein CASSGGRARTGELFF.

This clonotype has at least ten counts. The chain links TRBV7-2 to TRBJ2-1; D is ambiguous. Germline V gives CDR1 SGHTA, CDR2 FQGNSA. CDR3 size: 14 residues. V lost 1 base and J 9 bases, leaving 13 bases between the germline ends. This CDR3 reads CASSLDNPVPEQFF. Written as DNA, the CDR3 is TGTGCCAGCAGCTTAGATAACCCCGTCCCTGAGCAGTTCTTC.

In its sample, this clonotype was seen once. The V and J genes are TRBV11-2 and TRBJ1-2; no clear D gene. The ends were cut back, 1 base at V and 5 bases at J, with 11 bases in the middle. This CDR3 comprises 14 residues. Germline CDR1 SGHAT, CDR2 FQNNGV. This CDR3 is CASSLAPDGYGYTF. CDR3 nucleotides: TGTGCCAGCAGCTTAGCCCCGGACGGGTATGGCTACACCTTC.

This clonotype has just a few counts. The gene calls are TRBV12-3 or TRBV12-4 and TRBJ2-2; D not certain. Trimming took off 2 bases at V and 2 bases at J, with 6 bases between the two ends. This CDR3 has 14 amino acids. The CDR3 nucleotides read TGTGCCAGCAGTTTACGGATCAACACCGGGGAGCTGTTTTTT. As protein: CASSLRINTGELFF.

Turning to this clonotype: Given a far larger clone just one base away, this is likely a sequencing read error. The rearrangement joins TRBV6-2 or TRBV6-3 to TRBJ1-5; D unresolved. CDR3 length equals 12 residues. Germline CDR1 MNHEY, CDR2 SVGEGT. The V end lost 6 bases, the J end lost 5 bases, and 8 bases lay between the germline ends. The CDR3 is CASRQLDQPQHF. In DNA, the CDR3 is TGTGCCAGCAGGCAGTTGGATCAGCCCCAGCATTTT.

The genes are TRBV9 and TRBJ1-2; TRBD1 is a possible D gene (5 bases). Looked up from germline, CDR1 is SGDLS and CDR2 is YYNGEE. This CDR3 has 14 amino acids. Trimming removed 1 base at V and 7 bases at J, with 14 bases between. The CDR3 loop reads CASSVSDTGGGYTF. As DNA, the CDR3 is TGTGCCAGCAGCGTATCTGACACAGGCGGTGGCTACACCTTC.

With respect to this clonotype: A read error is possible here, since a much larger clone lies one base away. The chain links TRBV7-2 to TRBJ2-5, with D perhaps matching TRBD1 (5 bases). The CDR3 contains 13 residues. Germline values: CDR1 SGHTA, CDR2 FQGNSA. The V gene lost 5 bases and the J gene lost 11 bases, with 18 bases spanning the gap. The CDR3 coding sequence is TGTGCCAGCAGCCTGGACACTTACAATGAGCAGTACTTC. The encoded protein is CASSLDTYNEQYF.

The genes are TRBV29-1 and TRBJ1-1; D possibly corresponds to TRBD1 (5 bases). Trimming left V 3 bases short and J 4 bases short, with 9 bases between. Germline CDR1 SQVTM, CDR2 ANQGSEA. This CDR3 is built from 12 residues. CDR3 in DNA: TGCAGCGTTGAGAGGGGCGGCACTGAAGCTTTCTTT. This sequence encodes CSVERGGTEAFF. The full variable domain, in which reference TRBV29-1 and TRBJ1-1 provide the parts outside the CDR3, is SAVISQKPSRDICQRGTSLTIQCQVDSQVTMMFWYRQQPGQSLTLIATANQGSEATYESGFVIDKFPISRPNLTFSTLTVSNMSPEDSSIYLCSVERGGTEAFFGQGTRLTVV.

This clonotype was seen ten or more times. The rearrangement uses TRBV3-1 and TRBJ1-1; 10 positions agree with TRBD1. The length of the CDR3 is 15 residues. Germline-derived CDR1 and CDR2 are LGHDT and YNNKEL (reference sequence). The ends lost 3 bases at V and 6 bases at J; junction bases unmatched: 7. The CDR3 region is CASSHNDRGRSEAFF. CDR3 nucleotides: TGTGCCAGCAGCCATAATGACAGGGGGCGTTCTGAAGCTTTCTTT.